This paragraph covers one T cell receptor (beta chain) sequence. The data were obtained in a study of shared clonotypes between healthy human individuals. This CDR3 is built from 15 residues. The germline CDR1 and CDR2 sequences are LNHDA and SQIVND (reference sequence). V was shortened by 7 bases and J by 5 bases, with 20 bases between the two germline ends. Deep was the level used in running the assay. TCRdb's table, derived via immunoSEQ multiplex PCR, lists solely in-frame clones and lacks some. The sample holds about 960,000 clones, around three quarters seen once. V and J are TRBV19 and TRBJ1-2; possible D gene TRBD1, 6 bases. Sequences were obtained from memory CD4+ T cells sorted from blood. Subset specified: CD45RA-negative fraction. The receptor was isolated from a man aged 18 to 29 in good health. The DNA of the CDR3 is TGTGCCAGTACTTCCGGGGGGGCGCACAAATATGGCTACACCTTC. The encoded protein is CASTSGGAHKYGYTF.